The 12 T cell receptor beta chains in this list originate from one sample, sequenced in a study of cytomegalovirus exposure and HLA in healthy donors. 13 Jbeta primers and 60 Vbeta primers were used for the PCR. This table comes from immunoSEQ multiplex PCR, and its TCRdb copy is limited to in-frame clones, with some not included. The ten most abundant clones cover around 1.5% of a sample with about 160,000 clones. The sample comprised PBMCs. All receptors come from a woman in her 50s in good health and CMV-seronegative.

The rearrangement links TRBV28 to TRBJ2-7; TRBD2 might be the D (6 bases). This CDR3 is 14 amino acids long. From germline, CDR1 is MDHEN and CDR2 SYDVKM. V was pared by 7 bases and J by 3 bases, with 16 bases between. This chain's CDR3 is CASKEGRLDYEQYF. The CDR3 DNA reads TGTGCCAGCAAGGAGGGGAGACTAGACTACGAGCAGTACTTC. Full variable domain (remainder filled in from reference TRBV28 and TRBJ2-7): DVKVTQSSRYLVKRTGEKVFLECVQDMDHENMFWYRQDPGLGLRLIYFSYDVKMKEKGDIPEGYSVSREKKERFSLILESASTNQTSMYLCASKEGRLDYEQYFGPGTRLTVT.

This rearrangement joins TRBV15 to TRBJ1-1; D unresolved. The CDR3 extends over 14 amino acids. Germline CDR1 LNHNV, CDR2 YYDKDF (reference sequence). The V end lost 0 bases, the J end lost 1 base, and 6 bases lay between the germline ends. The CDR3 protein is CATSREQPNTEAFF. The CDR3 nucleotides read TGTGCCACCAGCAGAGAACAACCGAACACTGAAGCTTTCTTT.

This sequence joins TRBV4-3 and TRBJ2-3, with 11 bases fitting TRBD1. The CDR3 extends over 14 amino acids. Germline lookup yields CDR1 LGHNA and CDR2 YSLEER. After removal of 4 bases from V and 7 bases from J, the junction contained 4 bases not matched to a gene. DNA for the CDR3: TGCGCCAGCAGCCGGGACAGGGGGTACAATACGCAGTATTTT. Translating gives CASSRDRGYNTQYF.

This chain links TRBV5-1 with TRBJ1-2; TRBD1 is a possible D gene (5 bases). V lost 1 base to trimming and J lost 5 bases, with 15 bases between them. This CDR3 is built from 15 residues. Germline V gene lookup returns CDR1 SGHRS and CDR2 YFSETQ. In DNA, the CDR3 is TGCGCCAGCAGCTTGAAGCTCAGGGAGGGGTATGGCTACACCTTC. This translates into CASSLKLREGYGYTF.

The genes are TRBV18 and TRBJ2-7, with D perhaps TRBD1 (6 bases). V lost 2 bases to trimming and J lost 3 bases, with 8 bases between them. The CDR3 sequence is 13 residues long. From germline, CDR1 is KGHSH and CDR2 LQKENI. Here the CDR3 DNA reads TGTGCCAGCTCACCAGGACAGTTCTACGAGCAGTACTTC. This codes for CASSPGQFYEQYF.

V is TRBV27 and J is TRBJ2-1; 7 bases fit TRBD2. Germline CDR1 is MNHEY and CDR2 is SMNVEV (reference sequence). The J segment lost 7 bases and the V segment lost 9 bases, leaving 21 bases of the junction unmatched. The CDR3 consists of 17 residues. The CDR3 coding sequence is TGTGCCAGTAGGGCTCGTTTTTTCGCGGGAGTATTGAATGAGCAGTTCTTC. Its translation is CASRARFFAGVLNEQFF.

The chain has TRBV4-2 and TRBJ2-7, with D possibly TRBD2 on 6 matching bases. The CDR3 loop spans 16 amino acids. Looked up from germline, CDR1 is LGHNA and CDR2 is YNFKEQ. The germline V and J ends were trimmed by 1 base and 1 base, with 14 bases remaining between them. CDR3 DNA: TGTGCCAGCAGCCAAGGGGGACTGATGGGATCCTACGAGCAGTACTTC. This gives the protein CASSQGGLMGSYEQYF.

This chain connects TRBV7-2 to TRBJ2-1; 14 positions match TRBD2. Germline assignment: CDR1 SGHTA and CDR2 FQGNSA. V lost 1 base to trimming and J lost 6 bases; unmatched junction nucleotides: 2. The CDR3 is 16 amino acids. The CDR3 spells CASSLDGTSGGNEQFF. CDR3 DNA sequence: TGTGCCAGCAGCTTAGACGGGACTAGCGGGGGCAATGAGCAGTTCTTC.

The chain uses TRBV18 and TRBJ2-3, with D possibly matching TRBD2 (5 bases). The CDR3 loop spans 19 amino acids. The germline CDR1 and CDR2 sequences are KGHSH and LQKENI. Trimming took 10 bases from V and 5 from J, leaving 34 bases between them. The DNA for the CDR3 is TGTGCCAACACCCCCCTAATTGGAGAGGGAGTCATTAAGGGAGATACGCAGTATTTT. As protein: CANTPLIGEGVIKGDTQYF.

V usage is TRBV5-4 and J usage is TRBJ2-1, with 9 bases aligning to TRBD2. Unmatched junction bases numbered 8, after V lost 5 bases and J lost 5 bases. The CDR3 covers 15 residues. Germline CDR1 reads SGHNT; CDR2 reads YYREEE (reference sequence). In nucleotides, the CDR3 is TGTGCCAGCAGTCGTCTCAGCGGGGGGCACAATGAGCAGTTCTTC. Translation: CASSRLSGGHNEQFF.

The gene calls are TRBV5-1 and TRBJ2-7, with 9 bases that match TRBD1. CDR3 length equals 15 residues. V dropped 4 bases and J dropped 2; count of bases not matched to a gene: 7. Germline loops: CDR1 SGHRS, CDR2 YFSETQ. CDR3 amino acids: CASSPEGTGTYEQYF. The CDR3 DNA reads as TGCGCCAGCAGCCCGGAGGGGACAGGGACCTACGAGCAGTACTTC.

This rearrangement joins TRBV5-1 to TRBJ1-3, with D uncertain. This CDR3 has 15 residues. Trimming pared 3 bases from V and 0 bases from J, leaving 10 bases between. The germline CDR1 and CDR2 sequences are SGHRS and YFSETQ. CDR3 in DNA: TGCGCCAGCAGCTCACAAAACCCCTCTGGAAACACCATATATTTT. Translating gives CASSSQNPSGNTIYF.